This T cell receptor (beta chain) was identified in a study of blood T cell repertoires in COVID-19. Study background: Samples representing acute and convalescent COVID-19 were sourced from the United States, Italy and Spain.

The V end lost 1 base, the J end lost 11 bases, and 20 bases lay between the germline ends. From germline, CDR1 is LGHDT and CDR2 YNNKEL (reference sequence). The CDR3 totals 15 residues. This table comes from immunoSEQ multiplex PCR, and its TCRdb copy is limited to in-frame clones, with some not included. The data hold hundreds of thousands of clones, with around 84% observed a single time. The sequencing sample was made of PBMCs or T cells enriched from blood (not recorded which). This chain joins TRBV3-1 (or the pseudogene TRBV3-2) and TRBJ1-1, with D perhaps TRBD1 (5 bases). The origin of this receptor is a woman aged 45-65 years who had recovered from COVID-19. This chain's CDR3 is CASSQASVWGVRAFF. CDR3 DNA: TGTGCCAGCAGCCAAGCTTCCGTGTGGGGCGTTCGCGCTTTCTTT.